The entry that follows covers one T cell receptor beta chain sequence. These data belong to a study of blood T cell repertoires in COVID-19. In germline, CDR1 is SGDLS, CDR2 YYNGEE. The CDR3 extends over 15 amino acids. V shed 0 bases and J shed 0 bases, with 7 bases lying between them. Libraries were prepared by immunoSEQ multiplex PCR; TCRdb keeps only in-frame clonotypes and omits some of them. This table has more than 100,000 clones, about 90% appearing once. This TCR derives from a woman aged 50 to 60 with active or convalescent COVID-19. Sequencing was done on a sample of peripheral blood. The V and J genes are TRBV9 and TRBJ2-1; the D gene is possibly TRBD1 (6 bases). The CDR3 sequence: CASSVEDSSYNEQFF. In DNA, the CDR3 is TGTGCCAGCAGCGTAGAGGACAGCTCCTACAATGAGCAGTTCTTC.